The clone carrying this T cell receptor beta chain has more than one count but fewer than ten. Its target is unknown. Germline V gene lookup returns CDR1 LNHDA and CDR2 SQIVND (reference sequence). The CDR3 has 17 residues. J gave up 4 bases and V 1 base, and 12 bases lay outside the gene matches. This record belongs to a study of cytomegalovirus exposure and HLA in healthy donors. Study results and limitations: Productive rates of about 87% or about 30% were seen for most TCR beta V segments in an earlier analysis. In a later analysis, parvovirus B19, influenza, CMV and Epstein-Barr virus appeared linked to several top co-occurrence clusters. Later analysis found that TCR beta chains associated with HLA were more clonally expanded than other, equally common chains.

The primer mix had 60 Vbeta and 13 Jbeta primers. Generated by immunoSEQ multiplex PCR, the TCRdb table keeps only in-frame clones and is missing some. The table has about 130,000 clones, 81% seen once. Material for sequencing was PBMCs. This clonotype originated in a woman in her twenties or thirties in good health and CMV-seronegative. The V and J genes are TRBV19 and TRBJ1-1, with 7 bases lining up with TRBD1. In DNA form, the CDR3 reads TGTGCCAGTAGTATAGGGGTCCGACAGGGACGAGGCACTGAAGCTTTCTTT. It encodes CASSIGVRQGRGTEAFF.